Below are 22 T cell receptor beta chains sequenced from a single sample in a study of human T cells and chemical hapten exposure. TCRdb processed the RACE reads anew with MiXCR; each CDR3 protein has one entry. Of 380,000 or so distinct CDR3 sequences in the sample, around 4.8% were seen once. Time point meaning: patch test 1, 2 weeks after DPC sensitization. Noted treatment: therapeutic diphenylcyclopropenone sensitization with weekly scalp DPC. The source was whole blood, collected in connection with sensitization to the hapten diphenylcyclopropenone (DPC). Every receptor here comes from a woman in her fifties or sixties with alopecia areata. Some clones in this sample may be carry-over from other donors' samples.

The chain carries TRBV6-5 and TRBJ2-3; no definite D call. Germline V CDR1 and CDR2: MNHEY, SVGAGI. This CDR3 comprises 15 residues. V shed 6 bases and J shed 8 bases, with 21 bases lying between them. The CDR3 DNA sequence: TGTGCCAGCAGCCCCGACGTCTTTGCCACTGCTACGCAGTATTTT. It encodes CASSPDVFATATQYF.

The chain employs TRBV12-3 or TRBV12-4 and TRBJ1-1; TRBD1 matches 8 bases. The trim removed 6 bases at V and 7 bases at J, leaving 10 bases unmatched. This CDR3 contains 14 residues. CDR3 coding DNA: TGTGCCAGCAGGCAGACAGGGGCCGTTGGTGAAGCTTTCTTT. The encoded protein is CASRQTGAVGEAFF.

This clonotype has a count of ten or more. The chain employs TRBV7-8 and TRBJ1-4; tentative D call: TRBD1 (5 bases). From germline, CDR1 is SGHVS and CDR2 FQNEAQ. The CDR3 has 14 amino acids. Trimming removed 3 bases at V and 4 bases at J, with 9 bases between. CDR3 amino acids: CASSLGTFNEKLFF. CDR3 DNA sequence: TGTGCCAGCAGCTTGGGGACTTTTAATGAAAAACTGTTTTTT.

This clonotype was picked up many times. This chain connects TRBV6-5 to TRBJ2-7; D may be TRBD2 (5 bases). This CDR3 is 13 amino acids long. Germline values: CDR1 MNHEY, CDR2 SVGAGI. V was cut by 2 bases and J by 7 bases, with 12 bases left in between. CDR3 region: CASSYNEEGEQYF. The CDR3 bases are TGTGCCAGCAGTTACAACGAAGAGGGTGAGCAGTACTTC.

This clonotype was seen ten or more times. The chain couples TRBV5-5 to TRBJ2-5; tentatively, D is TRBD1 (5 bases). This CDR3 comprises 13 residues. Germline assignment: CDR1 SGHKS and CDR2 YYEKEE (reference sequence). The V end was cut by 4 bases, the J end by 3 bases, with 10 bases between. The chain's CDR3 is CASSQGAEETQYF. The DNA of the CDR3 is TGTGCCAGCAGCCAAGGGGCAGAAGAGACCCAGTACTTC.

The J gene is TRBJ1-6, the V gene TRBV20-1, with 7 nucleotides matching TRBD1. Trimming cost V 3 bases and J 7 bases; bases outside gene matches: 12. The CDR3 covers 16 residues. CDR1 is DFQATT, CDR2 SNEGSKA, per germline (reference sequence). The CDR3 DNA reads TGCAGTGCTAGTTCCCTCGACAGGGCGAGAAATTCACCCCTCCACTTT. This gives the protein CSASSLDRARNSPLHF.

This clonotype was counted ten times or more. The chain couples TRBV6-2 or TRBV6-3 to TRBJ2-1, with D perhaps matching TRBD1 (5 bases). This CDR3 spans 20 amino acids. Between the trimmed V and J ends, which lost 2 bases and 0 bases, there was a span of 23 bases. Germline loops: CDR1 MNHEY, CDR2 SVGEGT. The DNA of the CDR3 is TGTGCCAGCAGTTACCGGTGGTGGCAGGGAAGGGCCAGCTCCTACAATGAGCAGTTCTTC. It translates to CASSYRWWQGRASSYNEQFF.

This clonotype was picked up many times. The V and J genes are TRBV11-1 and TRBJ2-3; D might be TRBD1 or TRBD2, each matching 5 bases. The ends were cut back, 5 bases at V and 4 bases at J, with 16 bases in the middle. The germline CDR1 and CDR2 sequences are SGHAT and FQDESV (reference sequence). The CDR3 spans 15 residues. The CDR3 sequence: CASSLGPTEADTQYF. The CDR3 DNA reads TGTGCCAGCAGCCTGGGACCCACAGAGGCAGATACGCAGTATTTT.

In regard to this clonotype: A much larger clone differs from this one at a single base, so this may be a read error. The chain uses TRBV12-3 or TRBV12-4 and TRBJ2-7; a weak D match, TRBD2 (6 bases). The CDR3 totals 13 residues. DNA of the CDR3: TGTACCAGCAGTTTAGCCGCGGGGAACGAGCAGTACTTC. It yields the protein CTSSLAAGNEQYF.

This clonotype turned up a few times. The chain employs TRBV4-2 and TRBJ1-1; the D gene is possibly TRBD1 (6 bases). The CDR3 covers 13 residues. The germline CDR1 and CDR2 sequences are LGHNA and YNFKEQ. The V end lost 4 bases, the J end lost 3 bases, and 9 bases lay between the germline ends. CDR3 in amino acids: CASSRGGHTEAFF. CDR3 bases: TGTGCCAGCAGCCGGGGGGGCCACACTGAAGCTTTCTTT.

The chain is built from TRBV28 and TRBJ2-5; 9 bases align to TRBD1. The V segment lost 4 bases and the J segment 4 bases; nucleotides outside the gene matches: 10. The CDR3 loop spans 16 amino acids. CDR1 and CDR2 (germline): MDHEN, SYDVKM. For the CDR3, the DNA is TGTGCCAGCAGTTCTTCCGGACAGGGGCCTTCAGAGACCCAGTACTTC. It codes for CASSSSGQGPSETQYF. The whole variable domain, filled in from reference TRBV28 and TRBJ2-5, reads DVKVTQSSRYLVKRTGEKVFLECVQDMDHENMFWYRQDPGLGLRLIYFSYDVKMKEKGDIPEGYSVSREKKERFSLILESASTNQTSMYLCASSSSGQGPSETQYFGPGTRLLVL.

This clonotype was recorded at least ten times. CDR3 loop: CASSRDQPGYEQYF. The DNA for the CDR3 is TGCGCCAGCAGCCGGGACCAGCCAGGCTACGAGCAGTACTTC. This rearrangement joins TRBV5-1 to TRBJ2-7; D might be TRBD1 or TRBD2, each matching 5 bases. Germline V gene lookup returns CDR1 SGHRS and CDR2 YFSETQ. This CDR3 region has 14 residues. V lost 4 bases to trimming and J lost 3 bases, with 14 bases between them.

This rearrangement joins TRBV3-1 to TRBJ1-2; perhaps TRBD1 as D (5 bases). The CDR3 is 12 residues long. Germline V lookup: CDR1 LGHDT, CDR2 YNNKEL (reference sequence). Deletions cut 0 bases from V and 14 bases from J, with 13 bases between. CDR3 in DNA: TGTGCCAGCAGCCAAGAAGTAAGGGGTCGTACCTTC. Translated, it gives CASSQEVRGRTF.

This clonotype has a handful of counts. The V call is TRBV12-3 or TRBV12-4, the J call TRBJ2-5; D gene unclear. With 2 bases removed from V and 7 bases from J, the gap between germline ends came to 11 bases. The CDR3 sequence is 13 residues long. CDR3 sequence (DNA): TGTGCCAGCAGTTTAATGTGGCGGCCGACCCAGTACTTC. Protein: CASSLMWRPTQYF.

This clonotype was recorded a few times. J is TRBJ2-7 and V is TRBV27, with 9 bases lining up with TRBD1. The V segment lost 4 bases and the J segment 4 bases; nucleotides outside the gene matches: 5. Germline assignment: CDR1 MNHEY and CDR2 SMNVEV (reference sequence). This CDR3 is 14 amino acids long. CDR3 sequence: CASSSTQGAYEQYF. In DNA form, the CDR3 reads TGTGCCAGCAGTTCAACACAGGGGGCATACGAGCAGTACTTC.

This clonotype has only a few counts. This chain links TRBV27 with TRBJ2-3; TRBD1 matches 8 bases. Germline trimming cut 3 bases from V and 4 bases from J; bases unmatched to any gene: 9. Germline V CDR1 and CDR2: MNHEY, SMNVEV (reference sequence). The CDR3 spans 16 residues. The CDR3 loop is CASSFGQGRMSDTQYF. The CDR3 DNA reads TGTGCCAGCAGTTTCGGACAGGGTCGAATGTCAGATACGCAGTATTTT.

The rearrangement joins TRBV10-1 to TRBJ2-1, with TRBD2 identical over 8 bases. Germline V gene data show CDR1 as WNHNN and CDR2 as SYGVQD (reference sequence). V dropped 9 bases and J dropped 5; count of bases not matched to a gene: 9. This CDR3 has 14 amino acids. CDR3 sequence reads: CARPSGPPHNEQFF. DNA for the CDR3: TGCGCCAGACCTAGCGGGCCCCCGCACAATGAGCAGTTCTTC.

This clonotype was recorded a few times. V usage is TRBV3-1 and J usage is TRBJ2-2, with TRBD1 matching over 8 bases. The J segment lost 9 bases and the V segment lost 4 bases, leaving 7 bases of the junction unmatched. The V gene's germline CDR1 is LGHDT and CDR2 YNNKEL (reference sequence). The CDR3 sequence is 14 residues long. CDR3: CASSPGQGYRELFF. CDR3 sequence (DNA): TGTGCCAGCAGCCCTGGACAGGGTTACAGGGAGCTGTTTTTT.

In its sample, this clonotype was seen many times. The rearrangement uses TRBV7-6 and TRBJ2-3, with D tentatively TRBD2 (5 bases). This CDR3 comprises 14 residues. The germline gives CDR1 SGHVS, CDR2 FNYEAQ. V gave up 5 bases and J gave up 3 bases, with 12 bases separating them. CDR3 nucleotides: TGTGCCAGCAGCCCGTTCACGGGAACAGATACGCAGTATTTT. Translation: CASSPFTGTDTQYF.

This clonotype was observed a handful of times. CDR3 coding DNA: TGTGCCAGCAGCCCGGGGACAGCGGCTTTCTTT. Translating gives CASSPGTAAFF. V is TRBV6-2 or TRBV6-3 and J is TRBJ1-1, with TRBD1 matching over 7 bases. The CDR3 runs 11 residues. The germline CDR1 and CDR2 sequences are MNHEY and SVGEGT. Trimming cost V 6 bases and J 11 bases; bases outside gene matches: 6.

This clonotype was recorded a few times. The CDR3 loop is CSARDQAGGPGEQYF. The CDR3 DNA reads TGCAGTGCTAGAGATCAAGCGGGAGGGCCGGGTGAGCAGTACTTC. The rearrangement uses TRBV20-1 and TRBJ2-7; 10 bases are shared with TRBD2. This CDR3 region has 15 residues. Per the germline V gene, CDR1 is DFQATT and CDR2 is SNEGSKA (reference sequence). The V segment lost 0 bases and the J segment 7 bases; nucleotides outside the gene matches: 9.

This clonotype has more than one count but fewer than ten. The V call is TRBV6-2 or TRBV6-3, the J call TRBJ1-5; a weak D match, TRBD1 (6 bases). Trimming left V 0 bases short and J 10 bases short, with 13 bases between. The CDR3 is 14 residues long. Germline loops: CDR1 MNHEY, CDR2 SVGEGT. As DNA, the CDR3 is TGTGCCAGCAGTTACTCGAGGGGGACCATTCCCCAGCATTTT. Translated, it gives CASSYSRGTIPQHF.